A selection of T cell receptor beta chains follows, all from one sample in a study of cytotoxic CD8 clonotypes in ibrutinib-treated CLL. Profiled with immunoSEQ multiplex PCR; TCRdb holds only in-frame clones, not every one. The table lists about 310,000 clones, around four fifths of them singletons. The input for sequencing was PBMCs, taken before ibrutinib treatment. These receptor sequences come from a human donor with chronic lymphocytic leukemia. Both conserved end residues are part of each CDR3. Each record gives: V gene, J gene, D gene, clone size, CDR3 DNA, CDR3 protein. A D gene is named only where the DNA matches it firmly. Clone size is stated in some rows and not others, as once, few, many or a class when expanded.

>TRBV5-1|TRBJ1-5|TRBD1|-
TGCGCCAGCAGCCCGGGGACAGAAGATCAGCCCCAGCATTTT
CASSPGTEDQPQHF
>TRBV9|TRBJ2-1|TRBD2|-
TGTGCCAGCAGCGTAGTAAGCGGGAGGGATGGGAATGAGCAGTTCTTC
CASSVVSGRDGNEQFF
>TRBV7-7|TRBJ2-7|-|-
TGTGCTAGCAGCCCCTACCTCGGAACGACCGAGCAGTACTTC
CASSPYLGTTEQYF
>TRBV10-3|TRBJ2-7|TRBD1|few
TGTGCCATCAGTGCTGGACAGGCCACCTACGAGCAGTACTTC
CAISAGQATYEQYF
>TRBV7-8|TRBJ2-1|TRBD1|once
TGTGCCAGCAGCAACCGACAGGGGGTGACCTACAATGAGCAGTTCTTC
CASSNRQGVTYNEQFF
>TRBV5-1|TRBJ2-3|-|-
TGCGCCAGCAGCTTGGTGGGGTCGGGCACAGATACGCAGTATTTT
CASSLVGSGTDTQYF
>TRBV4-2|TRBJ2-7|-|few
TGTGCCAGCAGCCAAGAGGACGGGGGGCACTACGAGCAGTACTTC
CASSQEDGGHYEQYF
>TRBV10-3|TRBJ2-7|TRBD2|-
TGTGCCATCAGTGAGTCCATAGCGGGACCTCACTCCTACGAGCAGTACTTC
CAISESIAGPHSYEQYF
>TRBV30|TRBJ2-1|TRBD2|-
TGTGCCTGGAACCTCGGACTAGGGTTTCACAATGAGCAGTTCTTC
CAWNLGLGFHNEQFF
>TRBV7-9|TRBJ2-3|-|few
TGTGCCAGCAGCTTAGCCAGCAGCACAGATACGCAGTATTTT
CASSLASSTDTQYF
>TRBV19|TRBJ1-2|-|-
TGTGCCAGTAGTATCTCGCCGGCCCTCCGATATGGCTACACCTTC
CASSISPALRYGYTF
>TRBV18|TRBJ1-1|-|-
TGTGCCAGCTCACCATTGTCAGGGACCGCTGAAGCTTTCTTT
CASSPLSGTAEAFF
>TRBV19|TRBJ2-7|-|-
TGTGCCAGTAGTCCCAGGGGTGGAGTCCACGAGCAGTACTTC
CASSPRGGVHEQYF
>TRBV11-2|TRBJ2-7|-|-
TGTGCCAGCAGACCAACAAAAGGATCCTACGAGCAGTACTTC
CASRPTKGSYEQYF
>TRBV28|TRBJ2-1|TRBD1|few
TGTGCCAGCGGAGTTTTAGGGACAGGGAGCTACAATGAGCAGTTCTTC
CASGVLGTGSYNEQFF
>TRBV9|TRBJ1-1|-|-
TGTGCCAGCAGCAACTCCGGGTATAGAGGCACTGAAGCTTTCTTT
CASSNSGYRGTEAFF
>TRBV30|TRBJ1-5|TRBD1|once
TGTGCCTGGAGTGCTACGACAGGGTTCGGACAGCCCCAGCATTTT
CAWSATTGFGQPQHF
>TRBV5-4|TRBJ2-3|TRBD1|once
TGTGCCAGCAGCACCGGGACAGGCACAGATACGCAGTATTTT
CASSTGTGTDTQYF
>TRBV18|TRBJ2-1|TRBD2|-
TGTGCCAGCTCACCGACTAGCGTATCCTACAATGAGCAGTTCTTC
CASSPTSVSYNEQFF
>TRBV6-6|TRBJ1-2|-|-
TGTGCCAGCAGTTACCCGAGGGGGGGGCCTAACTATGGCTACACCTTC
CASSYPRGGPNYGYTF
>TRBV18|TRBJ2-1|TRBD2|-
TGTGCCAGCTCAATACTAGCGGGAAACTACAATGAGCAGTTCTTC
CASSILAGNYNEQFF
>TRBV7-2|TRBJ2-1|-|-
TGTGCCAGCAGCTTAGATTGGACTTCCTACAATGAGCAGTTCTTC
CASSLDWTSYNEQFF
>TRBV11-2|TRBJ1-2|-|few
TGTGCCAGCAGCTCACGATGGGGTGGCTACACCTTC
CASSSRWGGYTF
>TRBV30|TRBJ2-3|-|-
TGTGCCTGGAGCCCTGGCACAGATACGCAGTATTTT
CAWSPGTDTQYF
>TRBV5-1|TRBJ1-3|TRBD1|-
TGCGCCAGCAGTCGACAGGGGTCCCCCTCTGGAAACACCATATATTTT
CASSRQGSPSGNTIYF
>TRBV5-1|TRBJ2-7|TRBD2|-
TGCGCCAGCAGCCCAACTAGCGGTTACTCCTACGAGCAGTACTTC
CASSPTSGYSYEQYF
>TRBV27|TRBJ2-4|-|-
TGTGCCAGCAGTCAAGCTATGGCAAACATTCAGTACTTC
CASSQAMANIQYF
>TRBV9|TRBJ2-2|TRBD2|-
TGTGCCAGCAGCGTTCTAGCGGGGGTCGGGGAGCTGTTTTTT
CASSVLAGVGELFF
>TRBV27|TRBJ1-2|TRBD1|-
TGTGCCAGCAGTTTAGGGCAGGGGGCCAAGGATGGCTACACCTTC
CASSLGQGAKDGYTF
>TRBV15|TRBJ1-4|TRBD1|-
TGTGCCACCAGCAGAGAAGAGGGGGCAAAGGAAAAACTGTTTTTT
CATSREEGAKEKLFF
>TRBV19|TRBJ2-3|TRBD2|-
TGTGCCAGTAGTCCGAGCGGGAGTGGCACAGATACGCAGTATTTT
CASSPSGSGTDTQYF
>TRBV2|TRBJ2-1|-|-
TGTGCCAGCAGGAGATGGGGTTTGGATGAGCAGTTCTTC
CASRRWGLDEQFF
>TRBV18|TRBJ1-5|TRBD1|-
TGTGCCAGCTCATCTCTAAGTGTTGACAGGGGCAATCAGCCCCAGCATTTT
CASSSLSVDRGNQPQHF
>TRBV27|TRBJ2-7|TRBD1|-
TGTGCCAGCAGTTCAGGGGGCGGGCAGGACGAGCAGTACTTC
CASSSGGGQDEQYF
>TRBV6-4|TRBJ1-3|-|-
TGTGCCAGCAGAGGGGGGGTGCCCTCTGGAAACACCATATATTTT
CASRGGVPSGNTIYF
>TRBV10-3|TRBJ1-4|-|-
TGTGCCATCAGTGAGTCGGGGAAGGGAAAACTGTTTTTT
CAISESGKGKLFF
>TRBV19|TRBJ2-3|TRBD2|-
TGTGCCAGTAAACCACTAGCGGAGATAAGCACAGATACGCAGTATTTT
CASKPLAEISTDTQYF
>TRBV9|TRBJ2-2|-|-
TGTGCCAGCAGCCGAACCGGGGAGCTGTTTTTT
CASSRTGELFF
>TRBV6-5|TRBJ1-2|-|-
TGTGCCAGCAGTTACTCGGGCAGGGTACAGTATGGCTACACCTTC
CASSYSGRVQYGYTF
>TRBV4-2|TRBJ2-7|TRBD2|-
TGTGCCAGCAGCCAAGAAGGAGGGACTAGCGGGGAGTACGAGCAGTACTTC
CASSQEGGTSGEYEQYF
>TRBV2|TRBJ1-5|-|-
TGTGCCAGCAGCTCCCGTTCTCGGGGCAATCAGCCCCAGCATTTT
CASSSRSRGNQPQHF
>TRBV20-1|TRBJ1-1|-|-
TGCAGTGCTCCTGAAGCTTTCTTT
CSAPEAFF
>TRBV6-5|TRBJ1-4|TRBD1|-
TGTGCCAGCAGTTACGGACAGGGGCTTGAAAAACTGTTTTTT
CASSYGQGLEKLFF